This T cell receptor (beta chain) comes out of a study of neurological immune-mediated disorders. V was shortened by 1 base and J by 0 bases, with 10 bases between the two germline ends. In germline, CDR1 is SGHDN, CDR2 FVKESK. The CDR3 covers 16 residues. TCRdb processed the 5' RACE reads anew with MiXCR; each CDR3 protein has one entry. Of approximately 82,000 distinct CDR3 sequences listed, 2.5% to 3% are singletons. This clonotype was counted ten times or more. The receptor was isolated from a woman aged 25 to 39 with multiple sclerosis. Sequenced sample: PBMCs. The V and J genes are TRBV14 and TRBJ2-1, with D maybe TRBD2 (5 bases). The CDR3, as DNA: TGTGCCAGCAGCCAAGGCGGGCTGAGCTCCTACAATGAGCAGTTCTTC. Encoded protein: CASSQGGLSSYNEQFF.